Below, 3 T cell receptor beta chains from the same sample are listed, as sequenced in a study of early stage breast cancer tumors. Profiling relied on immunoSEQ multiplex PCR, and the TCRdb table lists in-frame clones only, not all of them. The sample contains some 75,000 clones, approximately 79% of which appear only once. Sequencing input: blood. The receptors derive from a person in their sixties with breast cancer.

V usage is TRBV30 and J usage is TRBJ2-1, with D unresolved. Between the trimmed V and J ends, which lost 0 bases and 14 bases, there was a span of 14 bases. The CDR3 is 12 amino acids. The germline CDR1 and CDR2 sequences are GTSNPN and SVGIG (reference sequence). The CDR3 is CAWSVQFGSEFF. The CDR3 DNA sequence: TGTGCCTGGAGTGTACAATTCGGGTCTGAGTTCTTC.

This clone is a singleton in its sample. This chain joins TRBV4-1 and TRBJ2-4; no clear D gene. The V end was cut by 0 bases, the J end by 4 bases, with 10 bases between. CDR3 size: 15 residues. Looked up from germline, CDR1 is MGHRA and CDR2 is YSYEKL. CDR3 sequence: CASSQEALEKNIQYF. Here the CDR3 DNA reads TGCGCCAGCAGCCAAGAGGCCCTTGAGAAAAACATTCAGTACTTC.

V usage is TRBV9 and J usage is TRBJ2-2; D is uncertain. Trimming stripped 3 bases from V and 4 bases from J, with 10 bases between. The germline V gene has CDR1 SGDLS and CDR2 YYNGEE. The CDR3 contains 14 residues. The DNA for the CDR3 is TGTGCCAGCAGCGGTGGCTTCAGCACCGGGGAGCTGTTTTTT. Its translation is CASSGGFSTGELFF. Full variable domain (remainder filled in from reference TRBV9 and TRBJ2-2): DSGVTQTPKHLITATGQRVTLRCSPRSGDLSVYWYQQSLDQGLQFLIQYYNGEERAKGNILERFSAQQFPDLHSELNLSSLELGDSALYFCASSGGFSTGELFFGEGSRLTVL.